A single sample is the source of the 3 T cell receptor beta chains below, sequenced in a study of cytotoxic CD8 clonotypes in ibrutinib-treated CLL. This table comes from immunoSEQ multiplex PCR, and its TCRdb copy is limited to in-frame clones, with some not included. The sample contains some 140,000 clones, approximately 90% of which appear only once. The sample in question was PBMCs, obtained after 12 months of ibrutinib treatment. Receptor source: a human donor with chronic lymphocytic leukemia.

The CDR3 loop reads CASTPGNEKLFF. CDR3 in DNA: TGTGCCAGTACCCCCGGAAATGAAAAACTGTTTTTT. The chain employs TRBV19 and TRBJ1-4; no definite D call. V dropped 7 bases and J dropped 5 bases, with 8 bases sitting between them. The germline gives CDR1 LNHDA, CDR2 SQIVND (reference sequence). The CDR3 length is 12 residues.

This chain connects TRBV19 to TRBJ1-1, with TRBD1 matching over 8 bases. The CDR3 extends over 15 amino acids. J was trimmed by 0 bases and V by 6 bases; bases with no gene match: 6. Germline-derived CDR1 and CDR2 are LNHDA and SQIVND (reference sequence). CDR3 residues: CASSTNRGMNTEAFF. The CDR3 coding sequence is TGTGCCAGTAGCACCAACAGGGGGATGAACACTGAAGCTTTCTTT.

V gene TRBV9 combines with J gene TRBJ2-1; 9 nucleotides match TRBD2. From germline, CDR1 is SGDLS and CDR2 YYNGEE. The CDR3 has 18 residues. Germline trimming cut 3 bases from V and 4 bases from J; bases unmatched to any gene: 14. CDR3 DNA sequence: TGTGCCAGCAGCGGACAACAGGTTAGCGGGAGTTGGTACAATGAGCAGTTCTTC. Translating it yields CASSGQQVSGSWYNEQFF.